The T cell receptor beta chain under discussion was sequenced for a study of T cells after yellow fever vaccination. CDR1 is SNHLY and CDR2 is FYNNEI in the germline V gene. V lost 6 bases and J lost 1; bases outside the gene matches: 3. This CDR3 spans 14 amino acids. This clonotype was observed a few times. TCRdb analysed the 5' RACE reads with MiXCR anew, one entry per CDR3 protein. The table shows some 320,000 distinct CDR3 sequences, with roughly 8.7% occurring only once. The chain couples TRBV2 to TRBJ2-7; the match to TRBD2 covers 10 bases. The specimen was PBMCs, collected on the day of the first yellow fever vaccination. The origin of this receptor is a man younger than 35 who received the YFV17D yellow fever vaccine. The CDR3: CASRLAGSSYEQYF. The CDR3 DNA is TGTGCCAGCAGACTAGCGGGGTCGTCCTACGAGCAGTACTTC.